One and the same sample provided the 28 T cell receptor beta chains below, sequenced in a study of radiotherapy plus CTLA-4 blockade in lung cancer. Some clones are missing from TCRdb's copy, which holds only in-frame ones; the method was immunoSEQ multiplex PCR. Among just under 60,000 clones listed, over 70% were seen once. Material: peripheral blood, obtained from a patient treated with radiotherapy plus ipilimumab. These receptors all stem from a human donor with non-small cell lung cancer who had a partial response to radiotherapy plus ipilimumab.

The V call is TRBV2, the J call TRBJ2-2; 7 bases match TRBD1. There are 15 residues in the CDR3. Germline CDR1 is SNHLY and CDR2 is FYNNEI. With V trimmed by 9 bases and J by 5 bases, 12 bases remained unmatched. CDR3: CASRMDRTETGELFF. The CDR3 DNA sequence: TGTGCCAGTCGAATGGACAGGACGGAGACCGGGGAGCTGTTTTTT.

The gene calls are TRBV19 and TRBJ1-2; D possibly corresponds to TRBD1 (5 bases). The V end was cut by 4 bases, the J end by 7 bases, with 13 bases between. The CDR3 extends over 13 amino acids. Germline V CDR1 and CDR2: LNHDA, SQIVND (reference sequence). CDR3 nucleotide sequence: TGTGCCAGTAGTACCCAGGGAGGGTCTGGCTACACCTTC. This codes for CASSTQGGSGYTF.

V usage is TRBV7-9 and J usage is TRBJ1-2; D might be TRBD1 (5 bases). Germline CDR1 is SEHNR and CDR2 is FQNEAQ (reference sequence). There are 14 residues in the CDR3. V lost 3 bases and J lost 10, with 18 bases in between. CDR3 amino acids: CASSLGGMGVDYTF. The CDR3 DNA reads as TGTGCCAGCAGCTTGGGGGGGATGGGAGTGGACTACACCTTC. Full variable domain (outside the CDR3, taken from reference TRBV7-9 and TRBJ1-2): DTGVSQNPRHKITKRGQNVTFRCDPISEHNRLYWYRQTLGQGPEFLTYFQNEAQLEKSRLLSDRFSAERPKGSFSTLEIQRTEQGDSAMYLCASSLGGMGVDYTFGSGTRLTVV.

This clone has more than one count but fewer than ten. This chain links TRBV11-3 with TRBJ1-1; D is unresolved. The CDR3 runs to 13 residues. CDR1 SGHNT and CDR2 YENEEA come from the germline V gene. V lost 3 bases and J 3 bases, leaving 8 bases between the germline ends. The CDR3: CASSLMADTEAFF. In DNA, the CDR3 is TGTGCCAGCAGCTTGATGGCGGACACTGAAGCTTTCTTT.

The V and J genes are TRBV6-5 and TRBJ1-4, with 7 bases matching TRBD1. CDR3 length: 14 amino acids. Losses at the gene ends were 5 bases for V and 4 bases for J; bases not matched to a gene: 4. In germline, CDR1 is MNHEY, CDR2 SVGAGI. CDR3 amino acids: CASSQGTVNEKLFF. The CDR3 bases are TGTGCCAGCAGTCAAGGGACAGTTAATGAAAAACTGTTTTTT.

The gene calls are TRBV5-4 and TRBJ2-1; D possibly corresponds to TRBD2 (5 bases). CDR3 size: 16 residues. Germline V gene data show CDR1 as SGHNT and CDR2 as YYREEE (reference sequence). V lost 4 bases and J lost 0, with 14 bases in between. CDR3 amino acids: CASSPSRRNSYNEQFF. DNA of the CDR3: TGTGCCAGCAGCCCGTCTAGGAGGAACTCCTACAATGAGCAGTTCTTC.

This chain uses TRBV23-1 with TRBJ2-1; the D gene is possibly TRBD1 (5 bases). TRBV23-1 has ORF status, its function being uncertain. The CDR3 contains 14 residues. V was clipped by 6 bases and J by 7 bases, with 16 bases between them. Written as DNA, the CDR3 is TGCGCCAGCAGATTCTCTGGGGCCATAAATGAGCAGTTCTTC. Translated, it gives CASRFSGAINEQFF.

This chain joins TRBV7-2 and TRBJ2-2; TRBD1 matches at 11 bases. Trimming at V came to 2 bases and at J to 2 bases, leaving 1 base not matched to a gene. There are 16 residues in the CDR3. Per the germline V gene, CDR1 is SGHTA and CDR2 is FQGNSA. The CDR3 DNA reads as TGTGCCAGCAGCTTACGGACAGGGGGCAACACCGGGGAGCTGTTTTTT. This gives the protein CASSLRTGGNTGELFF.

This sequence joins TRBV2 and TRBJ2-7; 8 bases align to TRBD2. Germline assignment: CDR1 SNHLY and CDR2 FYNNEI. Trimming at V came to 8 bases and at J to 2 bases, leaving 5 bases not matched to a gene. The CDR3 totals 13 residues. DNA of the CDR3: TGTGCCAGCTGGACGGGGGGGGCCTACGAGCAGTACTTC. Translation: CASWTGGAYEQYF.

In nucleotides, the CDR3 is TGTGCCATCAGTGAGTCTCAGGCTGAAGCTTTCTTT. Translated: CAISESQAEAFF. The chain has TRBV10-3 and TRBJ1-1, with D uncertain. The germline V gene encodes CDR1 ENHRY and CDR2 SYGVKD. CDR3 size: 12 residues. V was pared by 0 bases and J by 6 bases, with 5 bases between.

This clone was recorded a few times. This chain uses TRBV28 with TRBJ2-1; 10 bases match TRBD2. Germline V gives CDR1 MDHEN, CDR2 SYDVKM. CDR3 length: 16 amino acids. The J segment lost 9 bases and the V segment lost 6 bases, leaving 14 bases of the junction unmatched. The CDR3 region has the DNA TGTGCCAGCAGGGGTAATTCTAGGACTAGCGGAGGTGAGCAGTTCTTC. It specifies CASRGNSRTSGGEQFF. Full variable domain (remainder filled in from reference TRBV28 and TRBJ2-1): DVKVTQSSRYLVKRTGEKVFLECVQDMDHENMFWYRQDPGLGLRLIYFSYDVKMKEKGDIPEGYSVSREKKERFSLILESASTNQTSMYLCASRGNSRTSGGEQFFGPGTRLTVL.

This clone turned up a few times. V is TRBV7-8 and J is TRBJ1-4, with unresolved D. With 1 base removed from V and 8 bases from J, the gap between germline ends came to 17 bases. The CDR3 runs 16 residues. From germline, CDR1 is SGHVS and CDR2 FQNEAQ. CDR3 amino acids: CASSLGAWVGGEKLFF. DNA for the CDR3: TGTGCCAGCAGCTTAGGAGCCTGGGTCGGAGGAGAAAAACTGTTTTTT.

The rearrangement joins TRBV11-2 to TRBJ2-7, with D possibly TRBD1 on 6 matching bases. The CDR3 runs to 15 residues. V dropped 1 base and J dropped 0 bases, with 10 bases sitting between them. CDR1 is SGHAT, CDR2 FQNNGV, per germline. The chain's CDR3 is CASSLVETGSYEQYF. The CDR3 bases are TGTGCCAGCAGCTTAGTAGAGACAGGCTCCTACGAGCAGTACTTC.

Turning to this clone: A junction end diverges from the germline sequence, so it may reflect a read error. The chain has TRBV14 and TRBJ2-7, with 7 nucleotides matching TRBD2. This CDR3 region has 15 residues. Germline CDR1 is SGHDN and CDR2 is FVKESK. The CDR3 DNA follows: TGTGCCAGCAGCCAACAAAGTTCCCGGGGGGTCGGCCTATTTTTC. Its protein product is CASSQQSSRGVGLFF.

The chain employs TRBV11-2 and TRBJ2-2; no clear D. The CDR3 runs 11 residues. Germline V lookup: CDR1 SGHAT, CDR2 FQNNGV. Trimming removed 4 bases from V and 5 bases from J, with 2 bases in between. The CDR3 loop reads CASSSTGELFF. For the CDR3, the DNA is TGTGCCAGCAGCTCTACCGGGGAGCTGTTTTTT.

This chain joins TRBV5-4 and TRBJ1-1, with D tentatively TRBD1 (6 bases). Germline values: CDR1 SGHNT, CDR2 YYREEE (reference sequence). This CDR3 spans 14 amino acids. With 4 bases removed from V and 3 bases from J, the gap between germline ends came to 13 bases. CDR3: CASSPAHRDTEAFF. The CDR3 region has the DNA TGTGCCAGCAGCCCTGCCCACAGGGACACTGAAGCTTTCTTT.

This clone was picked up a small number of times. This sequence joins TRBV27 and TRBJ2-5; TRBD1 might be the D (5 bases). From germline, CDR1 is MNHEY and CDR2 SMNVEV (reference sequence). Between the trimmed V and J ends, which lost 4 bases and 9 bases, there was a span of 15 bases. CDR3 length equals 13 residues. This CDR3 is CASSSGSQGAQYF. The CDR3 DNA sequence: TGTGCCAGCAGTTCGGGCTCCCAAGGGGCCCAGTACTTC.

The chain uses TRBV6-5 and TRBJ2-7; unclear D gene. The germline V gene has CDR1 MNHEY and CDR2 SVGAGI. The V and J ends lost 6 bases and 2 bases respectively, with 11 bases between them. The CDR3 extends over 13 amino acids. The CDR3 DNA reads as TGTGCCAGCAGAACCGGGTTGACCTACGAGCAGTACTTC. As protein: CASRTGLTYEQYF.

The chain uses TRBV5-1 and TRBJ1-6, with 7 bases fitting TRBD1. Germline values: CDR1 SGHRS, CDR2 YFSETQ. The trim removed 5 bases at V and 6 bases at J, leaving 8 bases unmatched. The CDR3 runs 15 residues. The CDR3 region is CASSREGAGNSPLHF. The CDR3 bases are TGCGCCAGCAGTAGAGAGGGGGCCGGTAATTCACCCCTCCACTTT.

About this clone itself: At one end, the junction sequence differs from germline, possibly due to a read error. CDR3 in DNA: TGCGCCAGCACCTTGACGGGTATTGGAGAGACCCAGTACTTC. It codes for CASTLTGIGETQYF. This chain uses TRBV5-1 with TRBJ2-5; D remains unclear. This CDR3 comprises 14 residues. Germline CDR1 is SGHRS and CDR2 is YFSETQ.

The chain combines TRBV6-1 with TRBJ1-1, with TRBD1 identical over 11 bases. Germline CDR1 reads MNHNS; CDR2 reads SASEGT. V lost 3 bases and J lost 3; bases outside the gene matches: 3. CDR3 length: 15 amino acids. The CDR3 here is CASSDGQGADTEAFF. DNA of the CDR3: TGTGCCAGCAGTGACGGACAGGGGGCGGACACTGAAGCTTTCTTT.

The chain uses TRBV10-3 and TRBJ2-7; a weak D match, TRBD1 (6 bases). The CDR3 runs 16 residues. The V gene's germline CDR1 is ENHRY and CDR2 SYGVKD. V was shortened by 0 bases and J by 2 bases, with 14 bases between the two germline ends. The CDR3 reads CAISESGAVGTYEQYF. CDR3 bases: TGTGCCATCAGTGAGTCGGGGGCAGTGGGAACCTACGAGCAGTACTTC.

V is TRBV5-6 and J is TRBJ1-2; D possibly corresponds to TRBD1 (6 bases). CDR1 is SGHDT and CDR2 is YYEEEE in the germline V gene. The CDR3 is 16 residues long. Trimming stripped 3 bases from V and 4 bases from J, with 19 bases between. DNA for the CDR3: TGTGCCAGCAGCTCCCCCTACCGGGACAAGGGCTATGGCTACACCTTC. It specifies CASSSPYRDKGYGYTF.

The chain's CDR3 is CASSPEGALDYEQYF. The CDR3 DNA follows: TGCGCCAGCAGCCCGGAGGGGGCGTTGGACTACGAGCAGTACTTC. The V gene is TRBV5-1, the J gene TRBJ2-5, with D possibly being TRBD1 (7 bases). TRBJ2-7 matches the DNA end more closely, so the J call is doubtful. The CDR3 spans 15 residues. Germline V gene lookup returns CDR1 SGHRS and CDR2 YFSETQ.

The rearrangement links TRBV5-1 to TRBJ2-3; 14 positions match TRBD2. CDR1 is SGHRS and CDR2 is YFSETQ in the germline V gene. With 4 bases clipped from V and 2 bases from J, the junction kept 12 bases outside the gene matches. The CDR3 has 19 residues. The CDR3 reads CASSSGLAGGTKITDTQYF. The CDR3 DNA reads as TGCGCCAGCAGCAGCGGACTAGCGGGGGGAACTAAGATCACAGATACGCAGTATTTT.

The rearrangement links TRBV19 to TRBJ1-2; possible D gene TRBD1, 6 bases. V gave up 7 bases and J gave up 6 bases, with 18 bases separating them. The CDR3 sequence is 14 residues long. The V gene's germline CDR1 is LNHDA and CDR2 SQIVND (reference sequence). CDR3 nucleotides: TGTGCCAGTACCCCAGAGGGGACACCACATGGCTACACCTTC. Protein: CASTPEGTPHGYTF.

This clone was seen a few times. The rearrangement joins TRBV29-1 to TRBJ1-1; D unresolved. V lost 4 bases, J lost 0 bases, and 6 bases lay in between. Germline V gene lookup returns CDR1 SQVTM and CDR2 ANQGSEA. The CDR3 is 12 residues long. This chain's CDR3 is CSVGVMNTEAFF. The CDR3 bases are TGCAGCGTTGGCGTGATGAACACTGAAGCTTTCTTT.

This clone was counted only a few times. The chain couples TRBV2 to TRBJ2-7; D may be TRBD1 (7 bases). The CDR3 contains 16 residues. V was trimmed by 4 bases and J by 1 base, leaving 17 bases between them. Germline V gives CDR1 SNHLY, CDR2 FYNNEI. CDR3 sequence reads: CASSGRQGGLSYEQYF. CDR3 bases: TGTGCCAGCAGTGGGCGACAGGGAGGATTATCCTACGAGCAGTACTTC.